This TCR beta chain is drawn from a study of blood T cell repertoires in COVID-19. Germline CDR1 reads MNHEY; CDR2 reads SVGAGI. The CDR3 is 13 amino acids. The V and J ends lost 3 bases and 4 bases respectively, with 7 bases between them. TCRdb's table, derived via immunoSEQ multiplex PCR, lists solely in-frame clones and lacks some. The sample yields under 300,000 clones, 85% seen once. This clone was picked up one time. The clonotype comes from a woman aged 60-75 years with active or convalescent COVID-19. The chain has TRBV6-5 and TRBJ1-5; D not resolved. The sample consisted of peripheral blood. The CDR3, as DNA: TGTGCCAGCAGTTATGATCGGAATCAGCCCCAGCATTTT. Protein sequence: CASSYDRNQPQHF.